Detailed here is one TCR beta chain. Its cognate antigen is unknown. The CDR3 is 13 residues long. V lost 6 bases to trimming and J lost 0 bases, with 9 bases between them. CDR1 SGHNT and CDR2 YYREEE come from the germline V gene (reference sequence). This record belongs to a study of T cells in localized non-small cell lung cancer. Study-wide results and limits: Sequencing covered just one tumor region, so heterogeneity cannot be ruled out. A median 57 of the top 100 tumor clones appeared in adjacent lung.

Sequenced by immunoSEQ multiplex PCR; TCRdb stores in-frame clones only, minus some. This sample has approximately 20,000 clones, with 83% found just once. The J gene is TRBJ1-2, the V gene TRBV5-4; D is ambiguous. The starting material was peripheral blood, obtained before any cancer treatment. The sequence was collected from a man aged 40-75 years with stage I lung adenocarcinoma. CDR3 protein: CASKGVANYGYTF. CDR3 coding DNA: TGTGCCAGCAAGGGAGTCGCTAACTATGGCTACACCTTC.